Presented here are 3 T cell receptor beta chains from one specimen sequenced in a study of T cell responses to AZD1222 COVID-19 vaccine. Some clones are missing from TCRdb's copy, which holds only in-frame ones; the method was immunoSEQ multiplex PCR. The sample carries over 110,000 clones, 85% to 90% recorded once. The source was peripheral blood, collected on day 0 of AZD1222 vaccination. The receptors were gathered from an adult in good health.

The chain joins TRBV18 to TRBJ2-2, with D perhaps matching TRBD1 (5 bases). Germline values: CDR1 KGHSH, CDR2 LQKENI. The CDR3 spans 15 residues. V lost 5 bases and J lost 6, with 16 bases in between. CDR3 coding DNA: TGTGCCAGCTCAGACCCTCAGGGATTCGCCGGGGAGCTGTTTTTT. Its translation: CASSDPQGFAGELFF. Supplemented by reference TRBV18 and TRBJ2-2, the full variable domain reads NAGVMQNPRHLVRRRGQEARLRCSPMKGHSHVYWYRQLPEEGLKFMVYLQKENIIDESGMPKERFSAEFPKEGPSILRIQQVVRGDSAAYFCASSDPQGFAGELFFGEGSRLTVL.

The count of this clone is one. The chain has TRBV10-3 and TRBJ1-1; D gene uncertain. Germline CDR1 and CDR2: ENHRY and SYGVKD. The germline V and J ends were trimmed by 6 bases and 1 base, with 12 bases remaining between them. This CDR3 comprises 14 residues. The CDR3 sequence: CAIRRANSNTEAFF. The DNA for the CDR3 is TGTGCCATCAGGCGCGCGAACTCGAACACTGAAGCTTTCTTT.

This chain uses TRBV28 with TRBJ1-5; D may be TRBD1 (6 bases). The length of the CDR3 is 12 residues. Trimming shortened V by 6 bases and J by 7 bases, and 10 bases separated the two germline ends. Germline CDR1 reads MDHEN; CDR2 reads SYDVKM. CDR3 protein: CASSSGTQPQHF. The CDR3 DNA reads TGTGCCAGCAGCTCGGGGACACAGCCCCAGCATTTT.